The T cell receptor beta chain described here comes from a study of breast tumors, draining lymph nodes, adjacent tissues. Broader study findings: Most tumor T cells seemingly derive from lymph node, then expand in tumor. Compared with lymph nodes, tumors were less diverse; compared with nontumor tissue, more. The lymph node origin of tumor T cells was framed as consistent with a hypothesis, not demonstrated. Luminal-like breast cancer showed significantly greater tumor-nontumor repertoire similarity than basal-like breast cancer did.

TCRdb processed the multiplex PCR reads anew with MiXCR; each CDR3 protein has one entry. The sample yields 12,000 to 15,000 distinct CDR3 sequences, 55% seen once. Germline loops: CDR1 SGHTA, CDR2 FQGTGA. The germline V and J ends were trimmed by 5 bases and 1 base, with 19 bases remaining between them. The CDR3 spans 17 residues. To note about this clonotype: Its antigen is as yet unknown.

The V call is TRBV7-3, the J call TRBJ2-3, with D possibly TRBD2 on 6 matching bases. Sequencing input: tumor-adjacent breast tissue. The sequence was obtained from a female donor with breast cancer. Some clones in this sample may be carry-over from other donors' samples. The chain's CDR3 is CASSPGRPGGGTDTQYF. The CDR3 region has the DNA TGTGCCAGCAGCCCCGGTCGGCCCGGCGGGGGCACAGATACGCAGTATTTT.